The 5 T cell receptor beta chains in this list originate from one sample, sequenced in a study of T cells in Graves' hyperthyroidism and ophthalmopathy. What was amplified from RNA transcripts were TCR beta CDR3 regions. A first-round RT-PCR of the TCR CDR3 used the HTBI primer set. TCRdb recomputed calls from the multiplex PCR reads with MiXCR, one row per CDR3 protein. This sample has a few hundred thousand distinct CDR3 sequences, with just under 15% found just once. Material for sequencing was blood. All receptors come from a woman in her twenties or thirties with Graves' hyperthyroidism.

This clonotype has ten or more counts. The chain recombines TRBV12-3 or TRBV12-4 with TRBJ2-1; either TRBD1 or TRBD2 may fit D (5 bases each). The V end was cut by 2 bases, the J end by 7 bases, with 12 bases between. This CDR3 contains 14 residues. The CDR3 is CASSLWMGVNEQFF. The CDR3 DNA sequence: TGTGCCAGCAGTTTATGGATGGGGGTGAATGAGCAGTTCTTC.

This clonotype was found many times. This chain joins TRBV20-1 and TRBJ2-5; D call uncertain. The CDR3 is 12 amino acids. The germline V gene encodes CDR1 DFQATT and CDR2 SNEGSKA (reference sequence). Trimming took 2 bases from V and 5 from J, leaving 9 bases between them. CDR3 sequence: CSARQPQETQYF. The DNA for the CDR3 is TGCAGTGCTAGACAACCTCAGGAGACCCAGTACTTC.

In its sample, this clonotype was seen a few times. The chain recombines TRBV18 with TRBJ1-6; D is unresolved. This CDR3 has 13 residues. Germline lookup yields CDR1 KGHSH and CDR2 LQKENI. Trimming removed 5 bases at V and 8 bases at J, with 10 bases between. CDR3 bases: TGTGCCAGCTCAACTGGTGGAGATTCACCCCTCCACTTT. It is translated as CASSTGGDSPLHF.

The chain couples TRBV7-9 to TRBJ2-1; 11 bases match TRBD2. The V gene's germline CDR1 is SEHNR and CDR2 FQNEAQ (reference sequence). This CDR3 spans 20 amino acids. Germline trimming cut 1 base from V and 0 bases from J; bases unmatched to any gene: 11. The CDR3, as DNA: TGTGCCAGCAGCTTAGGGCGACTAGCGGGGAGCTCAAGCTCCTACAATGAGCAGTTCTTC. It yields the protein CASSLGRLAGSSSSYNEQFF.

The V and J genes are TRBV6-1 and TRBJ2-1; either TRBD1 or TRBD2 may fit D (5 bases each). The CDR3 is 12 amino acids. Trimming took off 10 bases at V and 5 bases at J, with 12 bases between the two ends. Germline assignment: CDR1 MNHNS and CDR2 SASEGT. The CDR3 reads CATNRGDNEQFF. The CDR3 DNA is TGTGCCACAAACAGAGGGGACAATGAGCAGTTCTTC.